The clone carrying this TCR beta chain appeared a few times. The source of the sample is a study of blood T cell repertoires in COVID-19. Turning to the study itself: Samples came from the United States, Italy and Spain, spanning acute and convalescent COVID-19. Sources were T cells, B-cell-depleted T cells, or PBMCs; the material itself was cDNA or gDNA.

The V end was cut by 3 bases, the J end by 2 bases, with 10 bases between. CDR3 size: 14 residues. The germline CDR1 and CDR2 sequences are SGHRS and YFSETQ. In the authors' methods: Amplification with reference gene primers provided the estimates of nucleated cell counts. TCRdb's table, derived via immunoSEQ multiplex PCR, lists solely in-frame clones and lacks some. The DNA gave D and trimming, while V, J and clone size come from that table. Altogether more than 200,000 clones are present, under 90% being singletons, with the ten largest covering 4% to 4.5%. The source of this sequence is a man aged 45-60 years with acute or convalescent COVID-19. What was sequenced was peripheral blood. This chain uses TRBV5-1 with TRBJ2-3; a weak D match, TRBD2 (6 bases). CDR3 loop: CASSSAGTTDTQYF. For the CDR3, the DNA is TGCGCCAGCAGCTCGGCGGGGACCACAGATACGCAGTATTTT.